Listed here are 10 T cell receptor beta chains from one sample, sequenced in a study of T cells in Graves' hyperthyroidism and ophthalmopathy. RNA transcripts served as the template for amplifying TCR beta CDR3 regions. A first-round RT-PCR of the TCR CDR3 used the HTBI primer set. TCRdb reanalysed the multiplex PCR reads using MiXCR and keeps one entry per CDR3 protein. The repertoire holds approximately 490,000 distinct CDR3 sequences, around a fifth seen once, with less than 65% in the top ten. Sequencing was done on a sample of blood. The origin of the receptors is a woman in her 70s with Graves' ophthalmopathy.

This clonotype was detected only a few times. The gene calls are TRBV18 and TRBJ1-4, with 7 bases lining up with TRBD1. The CDR3 covers 16 residues. Germline V lookup: CDR1 KGHSH, CDR2 LQKENI. The ends lost 2 bases at V and 3 bases at J; junction bases unmatched: 6. The DNA for the CDR3 is TGTGCCAGCTCACCAGTTCGTCAGGGGGCTAATGAAAAACTGTTTTTT. Its translation: CASSPVRQGANEKLFF.

This clonotype came up a few times. The chain uses TRBV28 and TRBJ2-7, with 7 positions matching TRBD1. The CDR3 runs 16 residues. J lost 1 base, V lost 9 bases, and 15 bases had no gene match. Germline V gene data show CDR1 as MDHEN and CDR2 as SYDVKM. The CDR3, as DNA: TGTGCCAGTTCCGGGACAGCAGTCTTGGGGTCCTACGAGCAGTACTTC. This translates into CASSGTAVLGSYEQYF. Full variable domain (rest looked up from reference TRBV28 and TRBJ2-7): DVKVTQSSRYLVKRTGEKVFLECVQDMDHENMFWYRQDPGLGLRLIYFSYDVKMKEKGDIPEGYSVSREKKERFSLILESASTNQTSMYLCASSGTAVLGSYEQYFGPGTRLTVT.

V and J are TRBV12-5 and TRBJ2-7, with 8 bases fitting TRBD2. J was trimmed by 3 bases and V by 0 bases; bases with no gene match: 7. Per the germline V gene, CDR1 is LGHNT and CDR2 is FRNRAP. The CDR3 is made up of 16 amino acids. The CDR3 DNA reads TGTGCTAGTGGTTTGGTAAGGACTAGCAGGAGCTACGAGCAGTACTTC. Translation: CASGLVRTSRSYEQYF. Together with reference TRBV12-5 and TRBJ2-7, the CDR3 gives the full variable domain: DARVTQTPRHKVTEMGQEVTMRCQPILGHNTVFWYRQTMMQGLELLAYFRNRAPLDDSGMPKDRFSAEMPDATLATLKIQPSEPRDSAVYFCASGLVRTSRSYEQYFGPGTRLTVT.

The rearrangement links TRBV29-1 to TRBJ1-2; no clear D gene. CDR3 length equals 13 residues. V lost 3 bases, J lost 0 bases, and 8 bases lay in between. CDR1 is SQVTM, CDR2 ANQGSEA, per germline. The chain's CDR3 is CSVDLAANYGYTF. In nucleotides, the CDR3 is TGCAGCGTTGATTTAGCGGCTAACTATGGCTACACCTTC.

The chain is built from TRBV7-3 and TRBJ1-2; no firm D call. CDR1 and CDR2 from the germline V gene are SGHTA and FQGTGA. The V end was cut by 5 bases, the J end by 7 bases, with 20 bases between. The CDR3 is 15 residues long. DNA for the CDR3: TGTGCCAGCAGCCCCTCGGCGGCCCTAATCGGTGGCTACACCTTC. The encoded protein is CASSPSAALIGGYTF.

The chain carries TRBV6-1 and TRBJ1-2; TRBD1 might be the D (5 bases). Germline V gives CDR1 MNHNS, CDR2 SASEGT. This CDR3 has 20 residues. The V end was cut by 5 bases, the J end by 6 bases, with 34 bases between. Written as DNA, the CDR3 is TGTGCCAGCAGTTACCCAAGAAGGGACGGATCCCCTCTTGGCTTGGATGGCTACACCTTC. As protein: CASSYPRRDGSPLGLDGYTF.

This chain joins TRBV20-1 and TRBJ2-2, with D unclear. Trimming pared 3 bases from V and 6 bases from J, leaving 11 bases between. This CDR3 contains 13 residues. Germline CDR1 reads DFQATT; CDR2 reads SNEGSKA (reference sequence). The CDR3 region has the DNA TGCAGTGCTAGGGGCAGGTCATCCGGGGAGCTGTTTTTT. It specifies CSARGRSSGELFF.

The chain recombines TRBV9 with TRBJ2-3; the D gene could be TRBD1 or TRBD2 (5 bases each). V was cut by 4 bases and J by 3 bases, with 12 bases left in between. This CDR3 spans 14 amino acids. CDR1 and CDR2 from the germline V gene are SGDLS and YYNGEE. The CDR3 loop is CASSRRTTTDTQYF. CDR3 nucleotides: TGTGCCAGCAGCCGGAGGACAACGACAGATACGCAGTATTTT.

This clonotype turned up a few times. This chain uses TRBV9 with TRBJ2-3; perhaps TRBD1 as D (7 bases). CDR1 and CDR2 from the germline V gene are SGDLS and YYNGEE. With 3 bases removed from V and 6 bases from J, the gap between germline ends came to 17 bases. CDR3 size: 15 residues. The CDR3 DNA is TGTGCCAGCAGCGCAGGGGGACAAGGAGGGGATACGCAGTATTTT. Its translation: CASSAGGQGGDTQYF.

This sequence joins TRBV19 and TRBJ1-4; D not certain. CDR3 size: 13 residues. V lost 7 bases, J lost 6 bases, and 12 bases lay in between. Germline assignment: CDR1 LNHDA and CDR2 SQIVND (reference sequence). CDR3 coding DNA: TGTGCCAGTACCCCCCGGTCAGATGAAAAACTGTTTTTT. Its protein product is CASTPRSDEKLFF.